This TCR beta chain originates from a study of CD8+ T cells in alopecia areata. Broader study findings: Because of a solitary nonresponder, the connection of baseline CD8+ expansion to response stays uncertain. For lesional scalp, especially alopecia totalis/universalis, clonality was higher than in normal scalp.

Only a few counts were recorded for this clone. Its antigen is undetermined. Extracted RNA was reverse transcribed into cDNA, the sequencing template. Sequenced by immunoSEQ multiplex PCR; TCRdb stores in-frame clones only, minus some. The data hold 170,000 or so clones, with under 70% observed a single time. This sample's treatment: oral pan-JAK inhibitor, 5-10 mg twice daily. CDR1 GTSNPN and CDR2 SVGIG come from the germline V gene (reference sequence). CDR3 size: 12 residues. V was shortened by 5 bases and J by 8 bases, with 15 bases between the two germline ends. This material consisted of CD4+ T cells sorted from blood, taken at week 4, from a patient treated with tofacitinib. The chain couples TRBV30 to TRBJ1-2; D call uncertain. The sequence came from a human donor with alopecia areata. As DNA, the CDR3 is TGTGCCTGGGGAGTGGACCTTCGCGGCTACACCTTC. It specifies CAWGVDLRGYTF.